Listed here are 2 T cell receptor beta chains from one sample, sequenced in a study of blood T cell repertoires in COVID-19. Generated by immunoSEQ multiplex PCR, the TCRdb table keeps only in-frame clones and is missing some. The sample holds about 320,000 clones; about four fifths are singletons and the top ten take approximately 1.3%. What was sequenced was peripheral blood. These receptors all come from a woman aged 50 to 60 with acute or convalescent COVID-19.

V gene TRBV9 combines with J gene TRBJ1-2; 8 bases line up with TRBD1. Trimming cost V 4 bases and J 6 bases; bases outside gene matches: 8. Germline-derived CDR1 and CDR2 are SGDLS and YYNGEE. This CDR3 region has 14 residues. The CDR3 DNA reads TGTGCCAGCAGCCCTCCTCGGACAGGGAATGGCTACACCTTC. The encoded protein is CASSPPRTGNGYTF.

The rearrangement joins TRBV2 to TRBJ2-3, with a tentative D call TRBD1 (6 bases). The CDR3 length is 14 residues. CDR1 is SNHLY and CDR2 is FYNNEI in the germline V gene. V gave up 6 bases and J gave up 0 bases, with 10 bases separating them. The CDR3 DNA is TGTGCCAGCAGGATACAGGGTAGCACAGATACGCAGTATTTT. Amino acid sequence: CASRIQGSTDTQYF.